This T cell receptor (beta chain) was captured by sequencing in a study of T cell repertoires in cytomegalovirus infection. Study summary: CMV infection plus the matching HLA type was flagged by public TCR beta signatures.

On this clonotype itself: Its antigen is unidentified.

The germline gives CDR1 MRHNA, CDR2 SNTAGT. The CDR3 length is 16 residues. Trimming removed 3 bases from V and 5 bases from J; junction bases left unmatched: 9. TCRdb re-called the reads through MiXCR, storing one row per CDR3 protein. The sample has around 450,000 distinct CDR3 sequences; roughly 30% are singletons. Study-level points and caveats: Predominance within the ex vivo response was attributable to HLA-C-restricted CMV-specific TCR beta clonotypes. There were carriers of CMV plus the relevant HLA, and cumulative public TCR beta family frequency identified them.

The chain recombines TRBV6-4 with TRBJ2-3; 9 bases agree with TRBD1. The sample was PBMCs. This sequence was found in a human donor in good health (CMV status not recorded). Some clones in this sample may be carry-over from other donors' samples. The CDR3 coding sequence is TGTGCCAGCAGTGAGACAGGGGGACCAGGAGGAGATACGCAGTATTTT. This codes for CASSETGGPGGDTQYF.